The 8 T cell receptor beta chains presented below share a single source sample, sequenced in a study of blood T cell repertoires in COVID-19. The method was immunoSEQ multiplex PCR; TCRdb's version includes in-frame clones alone and lacks a portion of them. The sample has 120,000 or so clones; about four fifths are singletons. Sequenced: peripheral blood. These receptors originate from a man aged 25-45 years with COVID-19, enrolled during active disease.

This chain links TRBV6-5 with TRBJ2-3; possible D gene TRBD1, 6 bases. The germline V gene has CDR1 MNHEY and CDR2 SVGAGI. This CDR3 region has 15 residues. V lost 5 bases and J 2 bases, leaving 14 bases between the germline ends. The CDR3 DNA is TGTGCCAGCAGTCCACAGGGTTTTTTCACAGATACGCAGTATTTT. It yields the protein CASSPQGFFTDTQYF.

This clone was picked up many times. The chain combines TRBV10-3 with TRBJ2-2; D is ambiguous. Germline values: CDR1 ENHRY, CDR2 SYGVKD. V was clipped by 0 bases and J by 2 bases, with 10 bases between them. This CDR3 comprises 16 residues. The DNA for the CDR3 is TGTGCCATCAGTGAGTCCCATAGACTCAACACCGGGGAGCTGTTTTTT. Protein product: CAISESHRLNTGELFF.

V gene TRBV29-1 combines with J gene TRBJ2-5; 7 bases agree with TRBD1. The CDR3 covers 17 residues. CDR1 SQVTM and CDR2 ANQGSEA come from the germline V gene. Trimming at V came to 1 base and at J to 1 base, leaving 12 bases not matched to a gene. The CDR3 protein is CSVEGLTGNPFQETQYF. The CDR3 DNA is TGCAGCGTTGAAGGCCTGACAGGGAACCCTTTCCAAGAGACCCAGTACTTC.

The rearrangement links TRBV29-1 to TRBJ1-2; TRBD1 matches at 7 bases. CDR3 length: 10 amino acids. The trim removed 7 bases at V and 8 bases at J, leaving 4 bases unmatched. From germline, CDR1 is SQVTM and CDR2 ANQGSEA. As DNA, the CDR3 is TGCAGCGCCACAGGGGAAGGCTACACCTTC. Amino acid sequence: CSATGEGYTF.

The rearrangement joins TRBV30 to TRBJ1-1; 8 bases match TRBD1. Germline values: CDR1 GTSNPN, CDR2 SVGIG (reference sequence). CDR3 size: 13 residues. V shed 3 bases and J 3 bases; nucleotides not matched to a gene: 3. CDR3 residues: CAWSRQGYTEAFF. The CDR3 nucleotides read TGTGCCTGGAGCCGACAGGGGTACACTGAAGCTTTCTTT.

The V call is TRBV28, the J call TRBJ2-2; 8 nucleotides align to TRBD2. Looked up from germline, CDR1 is MDHEN and CDR2 is SYDVKM. The CDR3 covers 15 residues. V shed 4 bases, J shed 7 bases, and the junction held 8 bases outside the gene matches. The CDR3 sequence is CASSSGLARVGELFF. CDR3 nucleotide sequence: TGTGCCAGCAGTTCCGGACTAGCTCGTGTCGGGGAGCTGTTTTTT.

The chain links TRBV27 to TRBJ1-2; D is unclear. Germline V gene sequence: CDR1 MNHEY, CDR2 SMNVEV (reference sequence). The CDR3 sequence is 15 residues long. V was trimmed by 5 bases and J by 0 bases, leaving 13 bases between them. CDR3: CASSPGRASNYGYTF. The CDR3, as DNA: TGTGCCAGCAGTCCGGGGAGGGCTTCTAACTATGGCTACACCTTC.

This clone was counted ten times or more. This chain connects TRBV28 to TRBJ2-1; 11 positions agree with TRBD2. The CDR3 spans 14 residues. With V trimmed by 8 bases and J by 8 bases, 8 bases remained unmatched. In germline, CDR1 is MDHEN, CDR2 SYDVKM. The CDR3 is CASGIAGGRHEQFF. The CDR3, as DNA: TGTGCCAGCGGAATAGCGGGAGGGAGGCATGAGCAGTTCTTC.